A selection of T cell receptor beta chains follows, all from one sample in a study of immune evolution from preneoplasia to lung adenocarcinoma. The data were produced by immunoSEQ multiplex PCR, yet TCRdb's version contains in-frame clones alone and is incomplete. Counted here are roughly 6,700 clones, roughly 82% occurring once; the ten biggest clones make up approximately 3%. The specimen sequenced was FFPE lung adenocarcinoma in situ tissue. The receptor set was obtained from an older donor with lung adenocarcinoma. CDR3s include the opening cysteine and the closing phenylalanine or tryptophan. The order of the fields is V gene, clone size, J gene, D gene, CDR3 length, CDR3 protein, CDR3 DNA. A D gene is named only where the DNA matches it firmly. Only part of the rows carry a size: once, few, many, or a class if the clone is expanded.

V gene: TRBV28; clone size: .; J gene: TRBJ1-4; D gene: .; CDR3 length: 13; CDR3 protein: CASSPPPGEKLFF; CDR3 DNA: TGTGCCAGCAGTCCCCCTCCAGGTGAAAAACTGTTTTTT
V gene: TRBV27; clone size: .; J gene: TRBJ2-3; D gene: .; CDR3 length: 15; CDR3 protein: CASSLGLAWTDTQYF; CDR3 DNA: TGTGCCAGCAGTTTAGGTCTAGCGTGGACAGATACGCAGTATTTT
V gene: TRBV21-1; clone size: once; J gene: TRBJ2-7; D gene: .; CDR3 length: 12; CDR3 protein: CASSRVGAEQYF; CDR3 DNA: TGTGCCAGCAGCCGGGTAGGGGCCGAGCAGTACTTC
V gene: TRBV27; clone size: .; J gene: TRBJ1-2; D gene: .; CDR3 length: 13; CDR3 protein: CASSLYTGYGYTF; CDR3 DNA: TGTGCCAGCAGTTTATACACGGGCTATGGCTACACCTTC
V gene: TRBV5-8; clone size: .; J gene: TRBJ2-7; D gene: TRBD1; CDR3 length: 14; CDR3 protein: CASSFRTGGGEQYF; CDR3 DNA: TGTGCCAGCAGCTTCAGGACAGGGGGTGGCGAGCAGTACTTC
V gene: TRBV2; clone size: .; J gene: TRBJ2-1; D gene: .; CDR3 length: 9; CDR3 protein: CASRGEQFF; CDR3 DNA: TGTGCCAGCAGGGGTGAGCAGTTCTTC
V gene: TRBV29-1; clone size: .; J gene: TRBJ2-3; D gene: .; CDR3 length: 11; CDR3 protein: CSVSYTDTQYF; CDR3 DNA: TGCAGCGTTAGTTACACAGATACGCAGTATTTT
V gene: TRBV5-6; clone size: .; J gene: TRBJ2-2; D gene: TRBD1; CDR3 length: 14; CDR3 protein: CASSGGQGTGELFF; CDR3 DNA: TGTGCCAGCAGCGGGGGACAGGGTACCGGGGAGCTGTTTTTT
V gene: TRBV11-2; clone size: .; J gene: TRBJ2-7; D gene: .; CDR3 length: 14; CDR3 protein: CASSLTASGYEQYF; CDR3 DNA: TGTGCCAGCAGCTTAACCGCCAGTGGCTACGAGCAGTACTTC
V gene: TRBV6-5; clone size: .; J gene: TRBJ1-5; D gene: .; CDR3 length: 14; CDR3 protein: CASRQTGRNQPQHF; CDR3 DNA: TGTGCCAGCAGGCAGACAGGCCGCAATCAGCCCCAGCATTTT
V gene: TRBV18; clone size: .; J gene: TRBJ2-1; D gene: .; CDR3 length: 13; CDR3 protein: CASSLIRDNEQFF; CDR3 DNA: TGTGCCAGCTCACTTATAAGAGACAATGAGCAGTTCTTC
V gene: TRBV11-1; clone size: .; J gene: TRBJ2-7; D gene: .; CDR3 length: 15; CDR3 protein: CASSLQGREAYEQYF; CDR3 DNA: TGTGCCAGCAGCCTCCAGGGAAGGGAGGCCTACGAGCAGTACTTC
V gene: TRBV9; clone size: .; J gene: TRBJ1-3; D gene: .; CDR3 length: 15; CDR3 protein: CASSVRGGTGNTIYF; CDR3 DNA: TGTGCCAGCAGCGTAAGGGGAGGGACTGGAAACACCATATATTTT
V gene: TRBV7-9; clone size: once; J gene: TRBJ2-1; D gene: .; CDR3 length: 15; CDR3 protein: CASSLVGAGNNEQFF; CDR3 DNA: TGTGCCAGCAGCTTAGTCGGGGCAGGGAACAATGAGCAGTTCTTC
V gene: TRBV10-3; clone size: .; J gene: TRBJ1-1; D gene: .; CDR3 length: 14; CDR3 protein: CAISELGLNTEAFF; CDR3 DNA: TGTGCCATCAGTGAACTGGGCCTGAACACTGAAGCTTTCTTT
V gene: TRBV7-2; clone size: .; J gene: TRBJ1-4; D gene: TRBD1; CDR3 length: 15; CDR3 protein: CASSSLQGAQEKLFF; CDR3 DNA: TGTGCCAGCAGCTCACTACAGGGGGCCCAGGAAAAACTGTTTTTT
V gene: TRBV5-1; clone size: once; J gene: TRBJ1-6; D gene: .; CDR3 length: 15; CDR3 protein: CASSLEAAPNSPLHF; CDR3 DNA: TGCGCCAGCAGCTTGGAGGCGGCTCCTAATTCACCCCTCCACTTT
V gene: TRBV5-1; clone size: .; J gene: TRBJ2-2; D gene: TRBD1; CDR3 length: 16; CDR3 protein: CASSLVKTRGFGELFF; CDR3 DNA: TGCGCCAGCAGCTTGGTAAAAACCAGGGGGTTCGGGGAGCTGTTTTTT
V gene: TRBV30; clone size: .; J gene: TRBJ2-1; D gene: TRBD1; CDR3 length: 16; CDR3 protein: CAWSVLRGRKYNEQFF; CDR3 DNA: TGTGCCTGGAGTGTACTGAGGGGGCGCAAATACAATGAGCAGTTCTTC
V gene: TRBV10-2; clone size: .; J gene: TRBJ1-6; D gene: .; CDR3 length: 14; CDR3 protein: CASSEGSYNSPLHF; CDR3 DNA: TGCGCCAGCAGTGAAGGCTCCTATAATTCACCCCTCCACTTT
V gene: TRBV2; clone size: .; J gene: TRBJ2-7; D gene: TRBD1; CDR3 length: 15; CDR3 protein: CASRAGTGGLNEQYF; CDR3 DNA: TGTGCCAGCAGAGCCGGGACAGGGGGCTTGAATGAGCAGTACTTC
V gene: TRBV4-1; clone size: .; J gene: TRBJ2-2; D gene: .; CDR3 length: 17; CDR3 protein: CASSQAGHGGGTGELFF; CDR3 DNA: TGCGCCAGCAGCCAAGCCGGACACGGAGGGGGCACCGGGGAGCTGTTTTTT
V gene: TRBV2; clone size: .; J gene: TRBJ2-2; D gene: TRBD2; CDR3 length: 16; CDR3 protein: CASSDNSGRVTGELFF; CDR3 DNA: TGTGCCAGCAGCGATAATAGCGGGAGGGTTACCGGGGAGCTGTTTTTT
V gene: TRBV6-5; clone size: .; J gene: TRBJ1-2; D gene: .; CDR3 length: 15; CDR3 protein: CASSYSEQGIYGYTF; CDR3 DNA: TGTGCCAGCAGTTACTCGGAACAGGGAATTTATGGCTACACCTTC
V gene: TRBV6-5; clone size: .; J gene: TRBJ1-5; D gene: TRBD1; CDR3 length: 14; CDR3 protein: CASSSGQGHQPQHF; CDR3 DNA: TGTGCCAGCAGTTCCGGACAGGGGCATCAGCCCCAGCATTTT
V gene: TRBV18; clone size: .; J gene: TRBJ2-7; D gene: .; CDR3 length: 13; CDR3 protein: CASSPPAGYEQYF; CDR3 DNA: TGTGCCAGCTCACCACCGGCGGGGTACGAGCAGTACTTC
V gene: TRBV5-1; clone size: .; J gene: TRBJ2-5; D gene: TRBD1; CDR3 length: 16; CDR3 protein: CASRSTSTGGLETQYF; CDR3 DNA: TGCGCCAGCAGATCTACGTCCACAGGGGGCCTTGAGACCCAGTACTTC
V gene: TRBV11-1; clone size: .; J gene: TRBJ1-1; D gene: .; CDR3 length: 13; CDR3 protein: CASSLAENTEAFF; CDR3 DNA: TGTGCCAGCAGCTTAGCGGAGAACACTGAAGCTTTCTTT
V gene: TRBV6-5; clone size: .; J gene: TRBJ1-4; D gene: .; CDR3 length: 15; CDR3 protein: CASSYSKRYGEKLFF; CDR3 DNA: TGTGCCAGCAGTTACTCGAAAAGATACGGAGAAAAACTGTTTTTT
V gene: TRBV4-2; clone size: .; J gene: TRBJ2-2; D gene: TRBD2; CDR3 length: 18; CDR3 protein: CASTPRGTSGRADGELFF; CDR3 DNA: TGTGCCAGCACCCCTAGGGGGACTAGCGGGAGGGCTGACGGGGAGCTGTTTTTT
V gene: TRBV5-1; clone size: few; J gene: TRBJ2-7; D gene: .; CDR3 length: 14; CDR3 protein: CASSRRGGGYEQYF; CDR3 DNA: TGCGCCAGCAGCCGAAGAGGGGGGGGCTACGAGCAGTACTTC
V gene: TRBV11-3; clone size: .; J gene: TRBJ2-2; D gene: TRBD2; CDR3 length: 15; CDR3 protein: CASSLGRAGTGELFF; CDR3 DNA: TGTGCCAGCAGCCTCGGGAGGGCCGGCACCGGGGAGCTGTTTTTT
V gene: TRBV19; clone size: .; J gene: TRBJ2-7; D gene: TRBD2; CDR3 length: 15; CDR3 protein: CASSPGLAGTYEQYF; CDR3 DNA: TGTGCCAGTAGTCCCGGACTAGCGGGGACATACGAGCAGTACTTC
V gene: TRBV7-9; clone size: .; J gene: TRBJ2-5; D gene: TRBD1; CDR3 length: 16; CDR3 protein: CASSTTAPGGRETQYF; CDR3 DNA: TGTGCCAGCAGCACGACCGCGCCAGGGGGTCGCGAGACCCAGTACTTC
V gene: TRBV7-2; clone size: .; J gene: TRBJ2-7; D gene: TRBD2; CDR3 length: 14; CDR3 protein: CASSLASGMVEQYF; CDR3 DNA: TGTGCCAGCAGCTTAGCTAGCGGGATGGTCGAGCAGTACTTC
V gene: TRBV27; clone size: .; J gene: TRBJ1-4; D gene: .; CDR3 length: 14; CDR3 protein: CATSEVWPNEKLFF; CDR3 DNA: TGTGCCACCTCAGAGGTTTGGCCTAATGAAAAACTGTTTTTT
V gene: TRBV19; clone size: .; J gene: TRBJ2-3; D gene: .; CDR3 length: 13; CDR3 protein: CASSRLFRDTQYF; CDR3 DNA: TGTGCCAGTAGTAGACTATTTAGAGATACGCAGTATTTT
V gene: TRBV5-6; clone size: .; J gene: TRBJ2-7; D gene: TRBD1; CDR3 length: 14; CDR3 protein: CASSSDRGVGEQYF; CDR3 DNA: TGTGCCAGCAGCTCGGACAGGGGTGTGGGCGAGCAGTACTTC
V gene: TRBV11-3; clone size: .; J gene: TRBJ1-1; D gene: .; CDR3 length: 15; CDR3 protein: CASSLDSGRNTEAFF; CDR3 DNA: TGTGCCAGCAGCTTAGACTCCGGCAGGAACACTGAAGCTTTCTTT
V gene: TRBV6-5; clone size: .; J gene: TRBJ2-2; D gene: .; CDR3 length: 16; CDR3 protein: CASSSGKGTNTGELFF; CDR3 DNA: TGTGCCAGCAGTTCGGGGAAGGGAACAAACACCGGGGAGCTGTTTTTT
V gene: TRBV5-1; clone size: .; J gene: TRBJ2-5; D gene: .; CDR3 length: 14; CDR3 protein: CASSLGKEGETQYF; CDR3 DNA: TGCGCCAGCAGCTTGGGAAAGGAGGGGGAGACCCAGTACTTC